This entry lists 10 T cell receptor beta chains sequenced from one sample in a study of blood T cells in healthy people across ages (dated by TCRdb to between 2014 and 2017). Library preparation was by 5' RACE. Sequenced on an Illumina HiSeq 2500. The second PCR ran for about 6 to 11 cycles and used a J-beta primer mix along with a sample-barcoded 5' primer. TCRdb trimmed the raw reads at Q25, called clones with MiXCR and kept productive beta chains. Every distinct CDR3 protein forms one entry, paired with its most common genes and DNA. The sample contains hundreds of thousands of distinct CDR3 sequences, about three fifths of them found a single time. About 20% of the sample rests with the top ten. Sequences were obtained from blood. These receptors all come from a young man in good health.

This clonotype showed up just a few times. This chain joins TRBV3-1 and TRBJ2-1, with D possibly TRBD2 on 6 matching bases. The CDR3 runs to 12 residues. Trimming pared 4 bases from V and 6 bases from J, leaving 7 bases between. The germline CDR1 and CDR2 sequences are LGHDT and YNNKEL (reference sequence). CDR3 amino acids: CASSRTTNEQFF. CDR3 coding DNA: TGTGCCAGCAGCCGGACTACCAATGAGCAGTTCTTC.

The chain combines TRBV7-8 with TRBJ2-7; D may be TRBD1 (6 bases). CDR1 SGHVS and CDR2 FQNEAQ come from the germline V gene. Trimming took off 0 bases at V and 0 bases at J, with 12 bases between the two ends. The CDR3 runs 16 residues. CDR3 sequence: CASSLAGTPSSYEQYF. The CDR3 DNA reads TGTGCCAGCAGCTTAGCCGGGACACCGAGCTCCTACGAGCAGTACTTC.

This chain links TRBV4-2 with TRBJ1-6, with D uncertain. The germline V gene has CDR1 LGHNA and CDR2 YNFKEQ. The ends were cut back, 0 bases at V and 7 bases at J, with 4 bases in the middle. The CDR3 extends over 13 amino acids. DNA of the CDR3: TGTGCCAGCAGCCAAGATACCAATTCACCCCTCCACTTT. It yields the protein CASSQDTNSPLHF.

In its sample, this clonotype was seen a few times. The V gene is TRBV11-3, the J gene TRBJ2-5; 7 bases are a match to TRBD2. Trimming removed 2 bases from V and 3 bases from J; junction bases left unmatched: 15. This CDR3 is 18 amino acids long. Germline CDR1 and CDR2: SGHNT and YENEEA. The DNA for the CDR3 is TGTGCCAGCAGCTTAATCAGTGGAGGGGAGGGTCCCGAAGAGACCCAGTACTTC. The encoded protein is CASSLISGGEGPEETQYF.

The rearrangement joins TRBV4-3 to TRBJ2-3; D is uncertain. The CDR3 covers 17 residues. The V end lost 1 base, the J end lost 0 bases, and 14 bases lay between the germline ends. CDR1 LGHNA and CDR2 YSLEER come from the germline V gene. This CDR3 is CASSQATALTSTDTQYF. CDR3 DNA: TGCGCCAGCAGCCAAGCGACCGCGCTGACTAGCACAGATACGCAGTATTTT.

The chain recombines TRBV6-5 with TRBJ2-3; TRBD2 aligns across 16 bases. The V gene end was trimmed by 0 bases and the J gene end by 5 bases; junction bases not matched to a gene: 8. From germline, CDR1 is MNHEY and CDR2 SVGAGI. CDR3 length equals 19 residues. CDR3 nucleotide sequence: TGTGCCAGCAGTTACTCGGGACTAGCGGGAGGGCCGCTCGGAGATACGCAGTATTTT. Amino acids: CASSYSGLAGGPLGDTQYF.

The chain carries TRBV3-1 and TRBJ1-5; D is ambiguous. This CDR3 comprises 13 residues. From germline, CDR1 is LGHDT and CDR2 YNNKEL (reference sequence). V lost 3 bases and J 7 bases, leaving 10 bases between the germline ends. CDR3 nucleotide sequence: TGTGCCAGCAGCCACGGGGTCGGGCAGCCCCAGCATTTT. Translation: CASSHGVGQPQHF.

The chain combines TRBV20-1 with TRBJ2-7; TRBD1 matches 8 bases. The end of the DNA is better explained by TRBJ2-5, so the J call may be wrong. The CDR3 covers 15 residues. Germline V gene data show CDR1 as DFQATT and CDR2 as SNEGSKA (reference sequence). CDR3 loop: CSARSTRDRRETQYF. CDR3 coding DNA: TGCAGTGCTAGGTCGACCAGGGACAGGAGAGAGACCCAGTACTTC.

V usage is TRBV5-6 and J usage is TRBJ2-6, with D possibly TRBD2 on 5 matching bases. This CDR3 has 16 residues. CDR1 SGHDT and CDR2 YYEEEE come from the germline V gene. V was shortened by 4 bases and J by 0 bases, with 11 bases between the two germline ends. Here the CDR3 DNA reads TGTGCCAGCAGCGTGCTTGGGAGCTCTGGGGCCAACGTCCTGACTTTC. It is translated as CASSVLGSSGANVLTF.

The J gene is TRBJ1-1, the V gene TRBV5-1; D might be TRBD1 (5 bases). Germline V gene data show CDR1 as SGHRS and CDR2 as YFSETQ. The CDR3 contains 14 residues. With 2 bases removed from V and 1 base from J, the gap between germline ends came to 9 bases. In nucleotides, the CDR3 is TGCGCCAGCAGCTTCTCGGGGCGGAACACTGAAGCTTTCTTT. It encodes CASSFSGRNTEAFF.